The 13 T cell receptor beta chains below come from one sample, sequenced in a study of blood T cell repertoires in COVID-19. Produced via immunoSEQ multiplex PCR; TCRdb's table is partial and in-frame only. The repertoire has 45,000 or so clones, around nine tenths of them found once; the top ten carry 14%. Sequencing was performed on peripheral blood. These TCRs come from a human donor in a cohort sampled during active COVID-19.

The chain couples TRBV4-3 to TRBJ2-3; 9 nucleotides match TRBD1. J was trimmed by 0 bases and V by 4 bases; bases with no gene match: 5. There are 16 residues in the CDR3. Germline V gives CDR1 LGHNA, CDR2 YSLEER. As DNA, the CDR3 is TGCGCCAGCAGCCGATGGGACAGGGAGAGCACAGATACGCAGTATTTT. Amino acids: CASSRWDRESTDTQYF.

The chain employs TRBV11-1 and TRBJ2-7; tentative D call: TRBD1 (5 bases). Germline V gene lookup returns CDR1 SGHAT and CDR2 FQDESV (reference sequence). CDR3 size: 14 residues. V lost 5 bases, J lost 2 bases, and 13 bases lay in between. The CDR3 sequence is CASSPRQSPYEQYF. Here the CDR3 DNA reads TGTGCCAGCAGCCCAAGACAGAGCCCCTACGAGCAGTACTTC.

The chain has TRBV19 and TRBJ1-2, with D perhaps TRBD1 (5 bases). Germline V lookup: CDR1 LNHDA, CDR2 SQIVND (reference sequence). There are 11 residues in the CDR3. V lost 10 bases to trimming and J lost 2 bases, with 8 bases between them. CDR3 coding DNA: TGTGCCACCCGACAGAACTATGGCTACACCTTC. Residues: CATRQNYGYTF. Based on the CDR3 plus reference TRBV19 and TRBJ1-2, the full variable domain is DGGITQSPKYLFRKEGQNVTLSCEQNLNHDAMYWYRQDPGQGLRLIYYSQIVNDFQKGDIAEGYSVSREKKESFPLTVTSAQKNPTAFYLCATRQNYGYTFGSGTRLTVV.

This chain connects TRBV20-1 to TRBJ2-2, with TRBD2 matching over 7 bases. There are 13 residues in the CDR3. Germline trimming cut 3 bases from V and 5 bases from J; bases unmatched to any gene: 3. The germline V gene has CDR1 DFQATT and CDR2 SNEGSKA (reference sequence). In DNA, the CDR3 is TGCAGTGCTAGTTCCGGGGGGACCGGGGAGCTGTTTTTT. Protein sequence: CSASSGGTGELFF.

The rearrangement links TRBV18 to TRBJ1-6, with D unclear. Germline CDR1 reads KGHSH; CDR2 reads LQKENI. Trimming pared 3 bases from V and 0 bases from J, leaving 9 bases between. CDR3 length equals 16 residues. The CDR3 reads CASSPRADSYNSPLHF. The DNA of the CDR3 is TGTGCCAGCTCACCCCGCGCGGACTCCTATAATTCACCCCTCCACTTT.

V and J are TRBV19 and TRBJ1-1; a possible D gene is TRBD1 (5 bases). Deletions cut 8 bases from V and 11 bases from J, with 15 bases between. Per germline, CDR1 LNHDA and CDR2 SQIVND (reference sequence). This CDR3 is built from 11 residues. The CDR3 loop is CASWAAGKAFF. In DNA, the CDR3 is TGTGCCAGTTGGGCGGCAGGGAAGGCTTTCTTT.

This clone was seen once. V is TRBV18 and J is TRBJ1-1; possibly TRBD1 for D (6 bases). Germline values: CDR1 KGHSH, CDR2 LQKENI. Trimming removed 6 bases from V and 6 bases from J, with 11 bases in between. This CDR3 has 12 amino acids. CDR3: CASSGGAAEAFF. The DNA of the CDR3 is TGTGCCAGCTCTGGGGGGGCCGCTGAAGCTTTCTTT. Drawing the rest from reference TRBV18 and TRBJ1-1, the complete variable domain is NAGVMQNPRHLVRRRGQEARLRCSPMKGHSHVYWYRQLPEEGLKFMVYLQKENIIDESGMPKERFSAEFPKEGPSILRIQQVVRGDSAAYFCASSGGAAEAFFGQGTRLTVV.

The chain recombines TRBV3-1 (or the pseudogene TRBV3-2) with TRBJ2-3; D gene uncertain. The CDR3 is 16 residues long. Germline V gene sequence: CDR1 LGHDT, CDR2 YNNKEL (reference sequence). The V and J ends lost 5 bases and 0 bases respectively, with 15 bases between them. The CDR3 loop is CASSDRRQTSTDTQYF. The CDR3 coding sequence is TGTGCCAGCAGCGATAGACGGCAGACTAGCACAGATACGCAGTATTTT.

The chain is built from TRBV18 and TRBJ2-3, with 11 positions matching TRBD2. From germline, CDR1 is KGHSH and CDR2 LQKENI. V shed 5 bases, J shed 4 bases, and the junction held 11 bases outside the gene matches. The CDR3 length is 17 residues. The CDR3, as DNA: TGTGCCAGCTCAACGGGACTAGCGGACGGTATGGCAGATACGCAGTATTTT. It specifies CASSTGLADGMADTQYF.

This clone came up a few times. The chain couples TRBV10-1 to TRBJ2-1, with TRBD1 identical over 7 bases. Germline trimming cut 5 bases from V and 4 bases from J; bases unmatched to any gene: 5. The CDR3 covers 14 residues. CDR1 WNHNN and CDR2 SYGVQD come from the germline V gene (reference sequence). CDR3 protein: CASSQTGWYNEQFF. The CDR3 coding sequence is TGCGCCAGCAGTCAGACAGGGTGGTACAATGAGCAGTTCTTC.

This sequence joins TRBV9 and TRBJ2-5; possibly TRBD2 for D (5 bases). The CDR3 contains 15 residues. V lost 2 bases and J 4 bases, leaving 15 bases between the germline ends. Per the germline V gene, CDR1 is SGDLS and CDR2 is YYNGEE. The CDR3 nucleotides read TGTGCCAGCAGCGTCGATGGGAGTGTGGGAGAGACCCAGTACTTC. Protein: CASSVDGSVGETQYF.

The chain employs TRBV6-6 and TRBJ1-1; no clear D. This CDR3 contains 12 residues. V lost 4 bases and J 3 bases, leaving 6 bases between the germline ends. Per germline, CDR1 MNHNY and CDR2 SVGAGI (reference sequence). The DNA for the CDR3 is TGTGCCAGCAGTTTCGGAGACACTGAAGCTTTCTTT. The encoded protein is CASSFGDTEAFF.

The rearrangement uses TRBV4-1 and TRBJ2-7; perhaps TRBD2 as D (6 bases). The CDR3 sequence is 13 residues long. Trimming cost V 4 bases and J 3 bases, with 10 bases left between them. The germline gives CDR1 MGHRA, CDR2 YSYEKL. The CDR3: CASSPGRLYEQYF. The CDR3 DNA reads TGCGCCAGCAGCCCGGGGAGGCTCTACGAGCAGTACTTC.